The clone carrying this TCR beta chain showed up many times. Its matching antigen is unknown. The sample is drawn from a study of Graves' ophthalmopathy and Graves' hyperthyroidism. Across the whole study: Blood was drawn at initial diagnosis, before any treatment. General study points: Most thyroid clonotypes expanded beyond 0.001 frequency were also found in blood. Both a roughly 70% sensitivity and a roughly 75% specificity characterized the model's predictions of ophthalmopathy progression.

Amplified TCR beta CDR3 regions were obtained using RNA transcripts as template. Scientists carried out first-round RT-PCR using HTBI primers and then a second-round multiplex PCR. TCRdb fed the multiplex PCR reads into MiXCR, producing one record per CDR3 protein. Of 300,000 or so distinct CDR3 sequences listed, around a sixth are singletons. The CDR3 has 14 amino acids. Germline loops: CDR1 SGHVS, CDR2 FNYEAQ. V was shortened by 5 bases and J by 0 bases, with 11 bases between the two germline ends. Material for sequencing was peripheral blood. The sequence came from an adult man with Graves' ophthalmopathy. The V and J genes are TRBV7-6 and TRBJ2-7; possibly TRBD2 for D (5 bases). CDR3 DNA: TGTGCCAGCAGCCAGGACGGGAACTCCTACGAGCAGTACTTC. Translation gives CASSQDGNSYEQYF.